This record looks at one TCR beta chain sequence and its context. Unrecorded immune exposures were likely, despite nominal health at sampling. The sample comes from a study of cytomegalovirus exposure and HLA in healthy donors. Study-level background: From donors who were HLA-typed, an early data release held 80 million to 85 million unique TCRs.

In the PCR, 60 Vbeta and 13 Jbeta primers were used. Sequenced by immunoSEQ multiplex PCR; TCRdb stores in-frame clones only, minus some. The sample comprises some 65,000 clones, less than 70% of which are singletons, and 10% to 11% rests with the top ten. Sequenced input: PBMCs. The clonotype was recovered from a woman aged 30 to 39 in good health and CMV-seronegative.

The CDR3 spells CASSQVTSGGASGNEQFF. CDR3 nucleotide sequence: TGCGCCAGCAGCCAAGTGACTAGCGGGGGAGCCTCGGGTAATGAGCAGTTCTTC. The chain combines TRBV4-3 with TRBJ2-1; 12 nucleotides line up with TRBD2. J was trimmed by 7 bases and V by 1 base; bases with no gene match: 11. The CDR3 contains 18 residues. Germline V gene sequence: CDR1 LGHNA, CDR2 YSLEER.